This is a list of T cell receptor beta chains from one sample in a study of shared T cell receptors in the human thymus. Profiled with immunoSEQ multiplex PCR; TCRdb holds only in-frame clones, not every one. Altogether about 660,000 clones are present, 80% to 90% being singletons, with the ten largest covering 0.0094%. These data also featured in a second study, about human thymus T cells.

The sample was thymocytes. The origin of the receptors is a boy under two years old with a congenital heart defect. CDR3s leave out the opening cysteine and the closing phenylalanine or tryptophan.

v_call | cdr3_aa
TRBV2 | ASSEGQGHYEQY
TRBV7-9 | ASSAMGGEGTNYGYT
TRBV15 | ATSRDRPDSRLHSPLH
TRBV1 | TSSPNVAVPNQNIQY
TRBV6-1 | ASSEAHPVTGRETQY
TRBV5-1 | ASSPQTIQGSYLAYEQY
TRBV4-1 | ASSRKVGVNYGYT
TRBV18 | ASSPFHRQDPHYEQY
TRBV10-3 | AISESGTGFLEGQPQH
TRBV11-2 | ASSQHRVNTEAF
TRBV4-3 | ASSPSWGDSSYEQY
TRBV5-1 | ASSLESPGKEQY
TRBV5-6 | ASSTRTTERERYEQY
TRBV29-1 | SVERRGLFTEAF
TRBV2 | ASSESLAGGPSTGELF
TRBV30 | AWSGPGLAVNEQF
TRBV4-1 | ASSITGTTNTGELF
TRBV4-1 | ASSQPDTEAF
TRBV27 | ASSLIGDRGETQY
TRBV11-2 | ASSSAHRERIDEQY
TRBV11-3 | ASSLKGSKGNEQF
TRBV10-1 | ASSESWTGENQPQH
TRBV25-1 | ASSVAGTAYGYT
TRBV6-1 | ASSESSGRVYEQY
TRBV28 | ASSPQLIPGNQPQH
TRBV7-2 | ASSLGIAGDNEQF
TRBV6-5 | ASSPTGGARPQH
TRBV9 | ASSVGAVERGLSYNEQF
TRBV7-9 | ASNRKSGRGGEQF
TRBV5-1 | ASSLGGKNEQF
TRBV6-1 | ASSKPGGLEQY
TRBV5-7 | ASSPRDHNSPLH
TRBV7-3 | ASSLDRVRTDTQY
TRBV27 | ASSPIGQGSNQPQH
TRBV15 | ATSRSAFPYEQY
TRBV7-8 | ASSSQTGIDGYT
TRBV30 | ARRGGTSGGKHGNEQF
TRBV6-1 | ASKKDRRTYEQY
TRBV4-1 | ASSQDELAGGPYEQY
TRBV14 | ASSQEGGGPGQTGDEQF
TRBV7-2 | ASSFTPGQGSSGELF
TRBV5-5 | ASYIRETGTDFSEQY
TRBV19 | ASSMGGGFQETQY
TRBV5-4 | ASSLYYNEQF
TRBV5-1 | ASSHGTGVYNEQF
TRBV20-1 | STRSYEQY
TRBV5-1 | ASTPSGDRGWNEQY
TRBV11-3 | ASSPEGRRGEQY
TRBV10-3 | AISERQYREGRERDGELF